These 8 T cell receptor beta chains were all obtained from the same sample, sequenced in a study of T cell responses to AZD1222 COVID-19 vaccine. TCRdb's table, derived via immunoSEQ multiplex PCR, lists solely in-frame clones and lacks some. The sample records 130,000 or so clones, around 90% being singletons. The sequencing here drew on peripheral blood, taken 28 days after the second AZD1222 dose. All receptors derive from an adult who received the AZD1222 COVID-19 vaccine.

The chain uses TRBV4-1 and TRBJ2-3, with TRBD1 matching 8 bases. Trimming at V came to 0 bases and at J to 4 bases, leaving 12 bases not matched to a gene. Germline CDR1 and CDR2: MGHRA and YSYEKL. CDR3 length equals 18 residues. The CDR3 loop is CASSQDMTRTGNPDTQYF. The CDR3 nucleotides are TGCGCCAGCAGCCAAGATATGACACGGACAGGGAACCCAGATACGCAGTATTTT.

Concerning this clone itself: Other DNA sequences of this sample code for an identical CDR3. This chain links TRBV18 with TRBJ1-3, with D perhaps matching TRBD1 (5 bases). V was pared by 3 bases and J by 0 bases, with 9 bases between. Per germline, CDR1 KGHSH and CDR2 LQKENI. There are 15 residues in the CDR3. CDR3: CASSPSQGSGNTIYF. CDR3 DNA: TGTGCCAGCTCACCTTCCCAGGGCTCTGGAAACACCATATATTTT.

This clone was observed a few times. The V call is TRBV18, the J call TRBJ2-3, with a possible D match to TRBD1 (6 bases). The CDR3 extends over 12 amino acids. The V gene's germline CDR1 is KGHSH and CDR2 LQKENI. The V end was cut by 6 bases, the J end by 6 bases, with 10 bases between. The DNA of the CDR3 is TGTGCCAGCTCGGTTCAGGGGGATACGCAGTATTTT. This translates into CASSVQGDTQYF.

The chain employs TRBV13 and TRBJ1-6; D not resolved. The CDR3 extends over 14 amino acids. CDR1 and CDR2 from the germline V gene are PRHDT and FYEKMQ (reference sequence). V lost 5 bases to trimming and J lost 6 bases, with 11 bases between them. The CDR3 DNA is TGTGCCAGCAGCCCCAGGAAGAGTAATTCACCCCTCCACTTT. Protein product: CASSPRKSNSPLHF.

This chain uses TRBV9 with TRBJ1-6; weak D call: TRBD1 (5 bases). The germline V gene has CDR1 SGDLS and CDR2 YYNGEE. The length of the CDR3 is 14 residues. V lost 3 bases and J lost 3, with 7 bases in between. The CDR3 here is CASSATDYNSPLHF. DNA for the CDR3: TGTGCCAGCAGCGCGACAGACTATAATTCACCCCTCCACTTT.

The chain couples TRBV19 to TRBJ2-3, with D perhaps given as TRBD1 or TRBD2 (5 bases each). This CDR3 region has 15 residues. V gave up 3 bases and J gave up 1 base, with 11 bases separating them. The germline V gene encodes CDR1 LNHDA and CDR2 SQIVND (reference sequence). The CDR3: CASSIGAAGTDTQYF. CDR3 in DNA: TGTGCCAGTAGTATTGGGGCAGCGGGCACAGATACGCAGTATTTT.

The chain recombines TRBV27 with TRBJ1-1; D is ambiguous. Germline loops: CDR1 MNHEY, CDR2 SMNVEV (reference sequence). V lost 0 bases and J 1 base, leaving 6 bases between the germline ends. This CDR3 contains 14 residues. In DNA, the CDR3 is TGTGCCAGCAGTTTATCTGGGCAGAACACTGAAGCTTTCTTT. This translates into CASSLSGQNTEAFF.

CDR3 DNA sequence: TGTGCCAGCAGCTTGAACGGGGGGGCAAGTACTGAAGCTTTCTTT. Encoded protein: CASSLNGGASTEAFF. The genes are TRBV5-8 and TRBJ1-1; D possibly corresponds to TRBD1 (6 bases). This CDR3 is 15 amino acids long. V shed 1 base and J shed 5 bases, with 15 bases lying between them. Looked up from germline, CDR1 is SGHTS and CDR2 is YDEGEE. Using reference TRBV5-8 and TRBJ1-1 for the parts outside the CDR3, the full variable domain is EAGVTQSPTHLIKTRGQQATLRCSPISGHTSVYWYQQALGLGLQFLLWYDEGEERNRGNFPPRFSGRQFPNYSSELNVNALELEDSALYLCASSLNGGASTEAFFGQGTRLTVV.